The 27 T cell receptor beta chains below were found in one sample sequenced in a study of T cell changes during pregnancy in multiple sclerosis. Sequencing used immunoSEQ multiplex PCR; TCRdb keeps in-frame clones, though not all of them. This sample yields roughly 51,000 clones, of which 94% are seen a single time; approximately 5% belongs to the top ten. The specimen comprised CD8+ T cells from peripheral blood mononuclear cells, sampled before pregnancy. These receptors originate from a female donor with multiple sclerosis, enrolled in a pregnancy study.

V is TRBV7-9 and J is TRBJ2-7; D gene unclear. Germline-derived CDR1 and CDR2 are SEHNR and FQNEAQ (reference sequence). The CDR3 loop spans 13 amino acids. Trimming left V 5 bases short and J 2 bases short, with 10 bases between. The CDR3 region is CASSRLATYEQYF. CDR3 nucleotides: TGTGCCAGCAGCCGACTTGCCACCTACGAGCAGTACTTC.

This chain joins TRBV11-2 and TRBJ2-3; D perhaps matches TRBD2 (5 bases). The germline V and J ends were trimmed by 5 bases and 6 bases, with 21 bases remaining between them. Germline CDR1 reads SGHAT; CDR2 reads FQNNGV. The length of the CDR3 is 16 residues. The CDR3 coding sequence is TGTGCCAGCAGCCCCGGAGGACGCTACAGCTACGATACGCAGTATTTT. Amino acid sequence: CASSPGGRYSYDTQYF.

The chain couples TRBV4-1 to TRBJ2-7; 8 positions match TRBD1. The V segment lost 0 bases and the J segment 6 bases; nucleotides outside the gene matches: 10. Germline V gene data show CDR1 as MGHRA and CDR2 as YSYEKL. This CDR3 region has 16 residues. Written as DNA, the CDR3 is TGCGCCAGCAGCCAAGAGGCAGGGGGCAAAGCGGTCGAGCAGTACTTC. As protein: CASSQEAGGKAVEQYF.

CDR3 nucleotide sequence: TGTGCCAGCAGCTTAACACAGGGTGGCTACAATGAGCAGTTCTTC. This gives the protein CASSLTQGGYNEQFF. The rearrangement links TRBV7-3 to TRBJ2-1, with D perhaps matching TRBD1 (6 bases). Germline CDR1 reads SGHTA; CDR2 reads FQGTGA. V was pared by 0 bases and J by 3 bases, with 9 bases between. CDR3 length: 15 residues.

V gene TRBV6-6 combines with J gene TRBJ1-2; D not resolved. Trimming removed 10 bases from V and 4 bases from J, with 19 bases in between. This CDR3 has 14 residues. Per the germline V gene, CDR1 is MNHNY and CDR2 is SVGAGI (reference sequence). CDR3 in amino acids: CATTENSAAYGYTF. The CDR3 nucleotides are TGTGCCACCACGGAGAATTCGGCAGCCTATGGCTACACCTTC.

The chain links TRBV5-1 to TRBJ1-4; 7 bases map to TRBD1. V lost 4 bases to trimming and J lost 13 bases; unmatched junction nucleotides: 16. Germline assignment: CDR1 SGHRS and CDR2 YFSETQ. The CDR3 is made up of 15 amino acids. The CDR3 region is CASSLRDRSTGPLFF. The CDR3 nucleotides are TGCGCCAGCAGCCTACGGGACAGATCGACCGGCCCACTGTTTTTT. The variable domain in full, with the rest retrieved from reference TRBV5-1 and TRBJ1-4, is KAGVTQTPRYLIKTRGQQVTLSCSPISGHRSVSWYQQTPGQGLQFLFEYFSETQRNKGNFPGRFSGRQFSNSRSEMNVSTLELGDSALYLCASSLRDRSTGPLFFGSGTQLSVL.

For the CDR3, the DNA is TGTGCCAGCAGTGCGGGAGCCACAGATACGCAGTATTTT. This sequence encodes CASSAGATDTQYF. The rearrangement uses TRBV6-4 and TRBJ2-3; D perhaps matches TRBD2 (6 bases). The germline V gene has CDR1 MRHNA and CDR2 SNTAGT. The CDR3 has 13 amino acids. Trimming removed 4 bases from V and 2 bases from J, with 7 bases in between.

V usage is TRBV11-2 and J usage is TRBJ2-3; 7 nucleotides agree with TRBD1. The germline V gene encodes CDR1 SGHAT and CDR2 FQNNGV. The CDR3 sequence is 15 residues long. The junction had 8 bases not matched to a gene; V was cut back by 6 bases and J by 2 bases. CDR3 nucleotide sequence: TGTGCCAGCAGTCTCGACAGGGTAAACACAGATACGCAGTATTTT. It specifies CASSLDRVNTDTQYF. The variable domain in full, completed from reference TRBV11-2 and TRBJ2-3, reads EAGVAQSPRYKIIEKRQSVAFWCNPISGHATLYWYQQILGQGPKLLIQFQNNGVVDDSQLPKDRFSAERLKGVDSTLKIQPAKLEDSAVYLCASSLDRVNTDTQYFGPGTRLTVL.

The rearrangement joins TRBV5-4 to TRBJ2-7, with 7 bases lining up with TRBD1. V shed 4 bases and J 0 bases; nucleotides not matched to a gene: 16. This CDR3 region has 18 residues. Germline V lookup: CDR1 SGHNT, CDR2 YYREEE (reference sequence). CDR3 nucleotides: TGTGCCAGCAGCCCGAGAGGAGCCGGGACAGCTTACTCCTACGAGCAGTACTTC. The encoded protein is CASSPRGAGTAYSYEQYF.

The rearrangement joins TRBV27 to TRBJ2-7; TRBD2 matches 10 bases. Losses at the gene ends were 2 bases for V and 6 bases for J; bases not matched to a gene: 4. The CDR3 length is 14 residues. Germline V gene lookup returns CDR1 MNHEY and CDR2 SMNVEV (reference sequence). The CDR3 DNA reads TGTGCCAGCAGTTTACTAGCGGGAGTCCTCGAGCAGTACTTC. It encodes CASSLLAGVLEQYF.

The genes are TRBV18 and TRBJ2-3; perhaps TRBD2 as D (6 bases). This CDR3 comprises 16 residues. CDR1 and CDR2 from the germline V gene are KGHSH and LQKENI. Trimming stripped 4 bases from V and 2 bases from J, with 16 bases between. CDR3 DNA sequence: TGTGCCAGCTCACTCCGCACTGGACTAACCACAGATACGCAGTATTTT. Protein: CASSLRTGLTTDTQYF.

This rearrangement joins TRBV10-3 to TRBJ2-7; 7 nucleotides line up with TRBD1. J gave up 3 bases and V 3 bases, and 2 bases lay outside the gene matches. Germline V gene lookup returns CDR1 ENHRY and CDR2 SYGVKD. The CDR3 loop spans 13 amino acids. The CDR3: CAISDGTDYEQYF. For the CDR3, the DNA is TGTGCCATCAGTGACGGGACAGACTACGAGCAGTACTTC.

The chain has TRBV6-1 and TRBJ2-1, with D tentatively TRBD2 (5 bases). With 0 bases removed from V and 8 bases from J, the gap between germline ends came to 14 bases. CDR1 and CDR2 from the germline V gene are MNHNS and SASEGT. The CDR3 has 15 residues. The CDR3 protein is CASSEASGSADEQFF. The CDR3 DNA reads TGTGCCAGCAGTGAAGCCAGCGGTTCGGCCGATGAGCAGTTCTTC.

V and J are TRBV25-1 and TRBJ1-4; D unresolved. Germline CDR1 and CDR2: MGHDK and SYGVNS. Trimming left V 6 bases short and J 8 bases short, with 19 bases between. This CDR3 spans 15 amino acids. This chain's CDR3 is CASRTPRSSNEKLFF. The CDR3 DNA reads TGTGCCAGCAGGACCCCCAGGTCTTCAAACGAAAAACTGTTTTTT.

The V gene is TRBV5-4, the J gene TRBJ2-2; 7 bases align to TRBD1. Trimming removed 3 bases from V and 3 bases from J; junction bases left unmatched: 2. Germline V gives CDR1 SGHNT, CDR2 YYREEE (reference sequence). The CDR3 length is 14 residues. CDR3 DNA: TGTGCCAGCAGCTGGGGACAGTACACCGGGGAGCTGTTTTTT. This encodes CASSWGQYTGELFF. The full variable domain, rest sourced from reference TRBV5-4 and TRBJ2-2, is ETGVTQSPTHLIKTRGQQVTLRCSSQSGHNTVSWYQQALGQGPQFIFQYYREEENGRGNFPPRFSGLQFPNYSSELNVNALELDDSALYLCASSWGQYTGELFFGEGSRLTVL.

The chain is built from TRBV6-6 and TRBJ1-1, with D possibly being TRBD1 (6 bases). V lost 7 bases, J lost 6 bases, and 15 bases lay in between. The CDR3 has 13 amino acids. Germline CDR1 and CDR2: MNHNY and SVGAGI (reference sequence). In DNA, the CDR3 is TGTGCCAGCACTATCATCGCAGGGGCTGAAGCTTTCTTT. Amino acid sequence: CASTIIAGAEAFF.

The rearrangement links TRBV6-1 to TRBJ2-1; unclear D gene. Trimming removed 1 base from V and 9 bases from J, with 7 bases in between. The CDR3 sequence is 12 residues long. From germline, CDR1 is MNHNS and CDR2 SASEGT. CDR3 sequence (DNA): TGTGCCAGCAGTGAAGTCCCAGGTGAGCAGTTCTTC. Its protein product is CASSEVPGEQFF.

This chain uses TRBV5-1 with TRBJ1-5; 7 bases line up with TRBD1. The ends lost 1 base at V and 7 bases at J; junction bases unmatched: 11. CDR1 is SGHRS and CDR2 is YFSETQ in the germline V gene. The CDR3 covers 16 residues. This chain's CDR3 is CASSLSPEGARQPQHF. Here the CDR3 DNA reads TGCGCCAGCAGCTTGTCCCCGGAGGGGGCTCGGCAGCCCCAGCATTTT.

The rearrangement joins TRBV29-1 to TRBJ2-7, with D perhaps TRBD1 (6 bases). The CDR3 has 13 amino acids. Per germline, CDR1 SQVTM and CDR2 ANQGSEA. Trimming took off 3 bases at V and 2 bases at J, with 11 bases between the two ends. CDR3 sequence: CSVDWDIPYEQYF. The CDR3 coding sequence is TGCAGCGTTGACTGGGACATCCCCTACGAGCAGTACTTC.

The CDR3 loop reads CASSRAAAGLAGGYPAHEQYF. The CDR3, as DNA: TGCGCCAGCAGTCGAGCGGCGGCCGGACTAGCGGGAGGCTACCCCGCCCACGAGCAGTACTTC. V gene TRBV5-1 combines with J gene TRBJ2-7, with TRBD2 identical over 14 bases. Germline lookup yields CDR1 SGHRS and CDR2 YFSETQ. The CDR3 consists of 21 residues. The ends lost 5 bases at V and 5 bases at J; junction bases unmatched: 24.

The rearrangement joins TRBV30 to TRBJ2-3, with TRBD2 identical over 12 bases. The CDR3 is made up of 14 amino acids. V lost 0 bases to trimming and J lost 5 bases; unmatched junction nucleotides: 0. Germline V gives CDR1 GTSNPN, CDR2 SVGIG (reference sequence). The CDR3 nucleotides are TGTGCCTGGAGTGTACTAGCGGGAGGAGATACGCAGTATTTT. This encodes CAWSVLAGGDTQYF.

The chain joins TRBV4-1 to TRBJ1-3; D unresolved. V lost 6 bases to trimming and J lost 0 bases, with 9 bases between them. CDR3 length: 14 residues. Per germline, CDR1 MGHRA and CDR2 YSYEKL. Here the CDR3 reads CASRDINSGNTIYF. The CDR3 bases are TGCGCCAGCAGAGACATTAACTCTGGAAACACCATATATTTT.

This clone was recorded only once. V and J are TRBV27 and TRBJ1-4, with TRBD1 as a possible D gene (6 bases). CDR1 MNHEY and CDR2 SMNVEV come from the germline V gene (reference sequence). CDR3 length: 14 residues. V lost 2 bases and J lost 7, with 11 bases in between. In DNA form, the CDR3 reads TGTGCCAGCAGTTTACAGGGGTCTGGTGAAAAACTGTTTTTT. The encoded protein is CASSLQGSGEKLFF.

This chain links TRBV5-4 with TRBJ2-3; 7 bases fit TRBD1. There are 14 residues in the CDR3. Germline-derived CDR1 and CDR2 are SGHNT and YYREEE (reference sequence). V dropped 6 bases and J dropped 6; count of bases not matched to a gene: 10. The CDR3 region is CASNDRVGADTQYF. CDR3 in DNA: TGTGCCAGCAACGACAGGGTCGGCGCGGATACGCAGTATTTT.

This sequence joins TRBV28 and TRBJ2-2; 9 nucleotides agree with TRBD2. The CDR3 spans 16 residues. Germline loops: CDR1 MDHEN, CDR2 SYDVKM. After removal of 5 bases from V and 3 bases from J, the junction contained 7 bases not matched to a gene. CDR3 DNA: TGTGCCAGCAGTCATAGCGGGAGAGGATACACCGGGGAGCTGTTTTTT. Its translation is CASSHSGRGYTGELFF.

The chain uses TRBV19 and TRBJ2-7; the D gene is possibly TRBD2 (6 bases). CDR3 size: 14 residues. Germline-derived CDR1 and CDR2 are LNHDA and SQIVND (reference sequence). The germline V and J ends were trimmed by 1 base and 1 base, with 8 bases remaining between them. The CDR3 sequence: CASSIVADSYEQYF. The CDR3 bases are TGTGCCAGTAGTATAGTAGCGGATTCCTACGAGCAGTACTTC.

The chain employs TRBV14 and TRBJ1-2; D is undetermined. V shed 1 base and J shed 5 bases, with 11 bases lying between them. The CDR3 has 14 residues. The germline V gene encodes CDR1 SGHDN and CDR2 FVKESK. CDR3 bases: TGTGCCAGCAGCCAAGGGGGTACTAGGTATGGCTACACCTTC. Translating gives CASSQGGTRYGYTF.